This TCR beta chain is drawn from a study of T cells expressing NK-cell markers. Across the whole study: Repertoire data for TCR beta were derived from sorted T cells (CD3+CD56+NKG2C+, CD3+CD56+NKG2C- and CD3+CD56-NKG2C+).

As for this clonotype: As yet, its antigen is unknown.

For TCR beta, cDNA was produced by 5'RACE template switching with UMIs. Using the 5' RACE reads, TCRdb records one entry per CDR3 protein without DNA. Here the sample table reports some 190,000 distinct CDR3 sequences. Regarding the study as a whole: In about six donors, dominant CD3+CD56+NKG2C+ clones formed roughly 1.0-7.5% of CD8+ cells.

The germline V gene encodes CDR1 MNHEY and CDR2 SVGAGI. This CDR3 contains 15 residues. The chain links TRBV6-5 to TRBJ2-3. Source material: blood T cells: a sorted CD56 or NKG2C T cell subset, CD4+ or CD8+ T cells, or bulk PBMC T cells (not recorded which). This sequence originates from a man aged 18-75 years in good health. The CDR3 loop is CASSYSELLGHTQYF.